What follows are 8 T cell receptor beta chains derived from one specimen sequenced in a study of T cells in Graves' hyperthyroidism and ophthalmopathy. Using RNA transcripts as the source, TCR beta CDR3 regions were amplified. When the TCR CDR3 underwent first-round RT-PCR, the HTBI primer set was used. TCRdb reprocessed the multiplex PCR reads with MiXCR, giving one entry per CDR3 protein. The sample consists of more than 500,000 distinct CDR3 sequences, roughly 15% of them appearing once. The sequenced sample was blood. The receptors stem from a woman between 35 and 50 years old with Graves' ophthalmopathy.

This clonotype was observed a handful of times. The CDR3 DNA is TGTGCCAGCAGCCGCCCGCCCCGGGCAGTCTATCAGCCCCAGCATTTT. Amino acids: CASSRPPRAVYQPQHF. The chain combines TRBV7-8 with TRBJ1-5, with D uncertain. Trimming cost V 5 bases and J 5 bases, with 19 bases left between them. This CDR3 has 16 amino acids. Germline values: CDR1 SGHVS, CDR2 FQNEAQ.

This clonotype was seen ten or more times. This rearrangement joins TRBV6-5 to TRBJ1-3; D possibly corresponds to TRBD1 (5 bases). This CDR3 spans 16 amino acids. CDR1 is MNHEY, CDR2 SVGAGI, per germline. The V and J ends lost 0 bases and 8 bases respectively, with 17 bases between them. CDR3 residues: CASSYSKPPQGYTIYF. The CDR3 DNA follows: TGTGCCAGCAGTTACTCGAAACCCCCCCAGGGTTACACCATATATTTT.

The sample holds many counts of this clonotype. J is TRBJ2-7 and V is TRBV7-2; TRBD2 aligns across 14 bases. The CDR3 consists of 15 residues. V shed 3 bases, J shed 7 bases, and the junction held 5 bases outside the gene matches. Germline V gene sequence: CDR1 SGHTA, CDR2 FQGNSA. CDR3 bases: TGTGCCAGCAGCTTCCGACTAGCGGGAGGGAATGAGCAGTACTTC. As protein: CASSFRLAGGNEQYF.

This clonotype was recorded at least ten times. This chain uses TRBV25-1 with TRBJ2-5; weak D call: TRBD2 (5 bases). Trimming stripped 3 bases from V and 4 bases from J, with 12 bases between. The CDR3 length is 14 residues. Germline lookup yields CDR1 MGHDK and CDR2 SYGVNS. The chain's CDR3 is CASSESVGRETQYF. CDR3 nucleotide sequence: TGTGCCAGCAGTGAGTCAGTAGGGAGAGAGACCCAGTACTTC.

This chain connects TRBV12-3 or TRBV12-4 to TRBJ2-4; no firm D call. The CDR3 runs to 14 residues. The germline V and J ends were trimmed by 6 bases and 1 base, with 10 bases remaining between them. The CDR3 reads CASRVVGAKNIQYF. The CDR3 region has the DNA TGTGCCAGCAGGGTTGTGGGTGCCAAAAACATTCAGTACTTC.

The genes are TRBV11-1 and TRBJ1-2; possibly TRBD1 for D (6 bases). The V gene's germline CDR1 is SGHAT and CDR2 FQDESV (reference sequence). The germline V and J ends were trimmed by 3 bases and 3 bases, with 11 bases remaining between them. The CDR3 totals 14 residues. DNA of the CDR3: TGTGCCAGCAGCTTGGACAGTCCTGACTATGGCTACACCTTC. This codes for CASSLDSPDYGYTF.

This clonotype turned up a few times. The chain has TRBV29-1 and TRBJ2-2, with a weak D call TRBD2 (6 bases). Germline loops: CDR1 SQVTM, CDR2 ANQGSEA. The CDR3 covers 13 residues. V lost 6 bases and J lost 6, with 14 bases in between. CDR3: CSVSGQGAGELFF. As DNA, the CDR3 is TGCAGCGTGAGCGGGCAAGGGGCCGGGGAGCTGTTTTTT.

This clonotype showed up just a few times. The gene calls are TRBV29-1 and TRBJ1-2; D remains unclear. The CDR3 length is 12 residues. V was shortened by 3 bases and J by 5 bases, with 10 bases between the two germline ends. The germline gives CDR1 SQVTM, CDR2 ANQGSEA. The DNA of the CDR3 is TGCAGCGTTGACGCTGCAGAGTATGGCTACACCTTC. This encodes CSVDAAEYGYTF.